This passage covers 27 T cell receptor beta chains from one sample sequenced in a study of cytomegalovirus exposure and HLA in healthy donors. Primers: 60 Vbeta forward and 13 Jbeta reverse. Sequencing used immunoSEQ multiplex PCR; TCRdb keeps in-frame clones, though not all of them. The sample contains roughly 180,000 clones, about four fifths of which appear only once. Sequencing was performed on PBMCs. The receptors were gathered from a male donor in good health and CMV-seronegative.

This clone was detected only a few times. The J gene is TRBJ1-1, the V gene TRBV6-1, with TRBD1 matching over 10 bases. This CDR3 contains 19 residues. CDR1 MNHNS and CDR2 SASEGT come from the germline V gene. The trim removed 2 bases at V and 3 bases at J, leaving 15 bases unmatched. CDR3 nucleotides: TGTGCCAGCAGTGAAATCCTAGGGACAGGGGTTGGGGTTGACACTGAAGCTTTCTTT. It encodes CASSEILGTGVGVDTEAFF.

This clone was picked up a small number of times. The chain combines TRBV29-1 with TRBJ2-2; no definite D call. The CDR3 sequence is 12 residues long. Germline-derived CDR1 and CDR2 are SQVTM and ANQGSEA. V was pared by 7 bases and J by 7 bases, with 13 bases between. CDR3 protein: CSGGRPGGELFF. Here the CDR3 DNA reads TGCAGCGGCGGAAGACCGGGCGGGGAGCTGTTTTTT.

This CDR3 reads CASSPTQGANYGYTF. CDR3 in DNA: TGTGCCAGCAGCCCAACCCAGGGGGCTAACTATGGCTACACCTTC. This chain connects TRBV28 to TRBJ1-2; TRBD1 aligns across 7 bases. The germline V gene has CDR1 MDHEN and CDR2 SYDVKM. Trimming at V came to 6 bases and at J to 0 bases, leaving 7 bases not matched to a gene. The CDR3 extends over 15 amino acids.

The rearrangement uses TRBV13 and TRBJ2-1; TRBD2 is a possible D gene (5 bases). Per germline, CDR1 PRHDT and CDR2 FYEKMQ (reference sequence). Between the trimmed V and J ends, which lost 2 bases and 7 bases, there was a span of 12 bases. The CDR3 consists of 14 residues. CDR3 amino acids: CASSLSRSGNEQFF. In DNA, the CDR3 is TGTGCCAGCAGCTTAAGCCGCTCGGGGAATGAGCAGTTCTTC.

The chain carries TRBV19 and TRBJ2-1; no reliable D call. Germline CDR1 reads LNHDA; CDR2 reads SQIVND (reference sequence). The CDR3 is made up of 16 amino acids. Trimming took off 1 base at V and 0 bases at J, with 10 bases between the two ends. The CDR3 protein is CASSIARHYSYNEQFF. The CDR3 DNA reads TGTGCCAGTAGTATAGCACGCCACTACTCCTACAATGAGCAGTTCTTC.

The V call is TRBV5-4, the J call TRBJ2-7; TRBD2 matches at 7 bases. The V segment lost 3 bases and the J segment 6 bases; nucleotides outside the gene matches: 3. The CDR3 has 12 residues. Per the germline V gene, CDR1 is SGHNT and CDR2 is YYREEE (reference sequence). For the CDR3, the DNA is TGTGCCAGCAGCTGGGGGGGAGCCGAGCAGTACTTC. This encodes CASSWGGAEQYF.

The rearrangement links TRBV15 to TRBJ2-5, with D possibly matching TRBD2 (5 bases). The ends were cut back, 0 bases at V and 0 bases at J, with 14 bases in the middle. Germline CDR1 reads LNHNV; CDR2 reads YYDKDF (reference sequence). CDR3 length: 17 residues. CDR3 in amino acids: CATSRDYASLYQETQYF. The CDR3, as DNA: TGTGCCACCAGCAGAGATTATGCTAGCTTGTACCAAGAGACCCAGTACTTC.

V usage is TRBV28 and J usage is TRBJ2-4; TRBD2 is a possible D gene (6 bases). Germline lookup yields CDR1 MDHEN and CDR2 SYDVKM. Trimming left V 3 bases short and J 6 bases short, with 21 bases between. This CDR3 has 17 amino acids. The CDR3 nucleotides read TGTGCCAGCAGTTTCTCAACCTTTGCGCGGGATGGAAACATTCAGTACTTC. Translation: CASSFSTFARDGNIQYF.

The chain links TRBV28 to TRBJ1-2; weak D call: TRBD1 (5 bases). V lost 5 bases, J lost 0 bases, and 16 bases lay in between. CDR1 and CDR2 (germline): MDHEN, SYDVKM. The length of the CDR3 is 16 residues. CDR3 sequence reads: CASSKYLRGANYGYTF. Written as DNA, the CDR3 is TGTGCCAGCAGTAAATACCTCCGGGGGGCTAACTATGGCTACACCTTC.

The chain combines TRBV5-4 with TRBJ2-7, with TRBD2 matching 12 bases. This CDR3 has 15 residues. Germline lookup yields CDR1 SGHNT and CDR2 YYREEE (reference sequence). V shed 4 bases, J shed 2 bases, and the junction held 4 bases outside the gene matches. The CDR3 here is CASSQLAGGTYEQYF. CDR3 DNA: TGTGCCAGCAGCCAACTAGCGGGAGGTACCTACGAGCAGTACTTC.

The gene calls are TRBV4-1 and TRBJ2-7, with 14 bases identical to TRBD2. The CDR3 consists of 18 residues. V gave up 0 bases and J gave up 2 bases; unmatched junction bases: 6. Germline V gives CDR1 MGHRA, CDR2 YSYEKL. The CDR3 spells CASSQDKRTSGRPYEQYF. The CDR3 DNA reads TGCGCCAGCAGCCAAGATAAGCGGACTAGCGGGAGGCCCTACGAGCAGTACTTC.

V and J are TRBV5-1 and TRBJ2-7; 7 positions agree with TRBD1. The CDR3 runs to 14 residues. J lost 4 bases, V lost 4 bases, and 8 bases had no gene match. Germline V CDR1 and CDR2: SGHRS, YFSETQ. CDR3 bases: TGCGCCAGCAGCCCCGGACAGGCTCCTTACGAGCAGTACTTC. The encoded protein is CASSPGQAPYEQYF.

The chain is built from TRBV7-9 and TRBJ2-3; D not resolved. Trimming took 5 bases from V and 6 from J, leaving 9 bases between them. The germline V gene has CDR1 SEHNR and CDR2 FQNEAQ (reference sequence). CDR3 length: 12 residues. The CDR3 region is CASSPTWDTQYF. In DNA, the CDR3 is TGTGCCAGCAGCCCAACTTGGGATACGCAGTATTTT.

This chain joins TRBV7-2 and TRBJ2-3, with D unresolved. CDR1 is SGHTA, CDR2 FQGNSA, per germline. V was trimmed by 4 bases and J by 3 bases, leaving 5 bases between them. This CDR3 region has 12 residues. The CDR3 loop reads CASSSLTDTQYF. CDR3 sequence (DNA): TGTGCCAGCAGCTCCCTGACAGATACGCAGTATTTT. Full variable domain (remainder filled in from reference TRBV7-2 and TRBJ2-3): GAGVSQSPSNKVTEKGKDVELRCDPISGHTALYWYRQSLGQGLEFLIYFQGNSAPDKSGLPSDRFSAERTGGSVSTLTIQRTQQEDSAVYLCASSSLTDTQYFGPGTRLTVL.

This chain connects TRBV7-9 to TRBJ2-7; no reliable D call. Per the germline V gene, CDR1 is SEHNR and CDR2 is FQNEAQ (reference sequence). The CDR3 has 12 residues. V gave up 1 base and J gave up 3 bases, with 4 bases separating them. CDR3 nucleotide sequence: TGTGCCAGCAGCTTAGAGAGCTACGAGCAGTACTTC. Residues: CASSLESYEQYF.

This CDR3 is CASILTSAEQYF. As DNA, the CDR3 is TGTGCCAGCATCCTCACTAGCGCCGAGCAGTACTTC. The V call is TRBV2, the J call TRBJ2-7, with TRBD2 matching over 7 bases. The CDR3 has 12 residues. CDR1 and CDR2 (germline): SNHLY, FYNNEI. With V trimmed by 7 bases and J by 6 bases, 6 bases remained unmatched.

CDR3 sequence reads: CASSLSGLPKNEQFF. Written as DNA, the CDR3 is TGTGCCAGCAGCTTGTCAGGACTCCCCAAGAATGAGCAGTTCTTC. The chain combines TRBV5-5 with TRBJ2-1, with D possibly TRBD2 on 5 matching bases. CDR1 and CDR2 (germline): SGHKS, YYEKEE (reference sequence). V lost 1 base to trimming and J lost 7 bases, with 15 bases between them. The CDR3 has 15 amino acids. Combining the CDR3 with reference TRBV5-5 and TRBJ2-1 gives the whole variable domain DAGVTQSPTHLIKTRGQQVTLRCSPISGHKSVSWYQQVLGQGPQFIFQYYEKEERGRGNFPDRFSARQFPNYSSELNVNALLLGDSALYLCASSLSGLPKNEQFFGPGTRLTVL.

This chain connects TRBV27 to TRBJ2-1; D possibly corresponds to TRBD1 (6 bases). The V gene lost 6 bases and the J gene lost 1 base, with 10 bases spanning the gap. Per the germline V gene, CDR1 is MNHEY and CDR2 is SMNVEV (reference sequence). CDR3 length: 14 amino acids. As DNA, the CDR3 is TGTGCCAGCAGGGACAGCGGATCCTACAATGAGCAGTTCTTC. This codes for CASRDSGSYNEQFF.

The chain is built from TRBV7-3 and TRBJ2-3; the D gene is possibly TRBD2 (5 bases). The V and J ends lost 1 base and 5 bases respectively, with 16 bases between them. CDR1 and CDR2 (germline): SGHTA, FQGTGA. CDR3 length: 16 residues. The CDR3 region has the DNA TGTGCCAGCAGCTTAAGCCCCAGTCCGGCGGGAGATACGCAGTATTTT. Encoded protein: CASSLSPSPAGDTQYF.

The chain employs TRBV5-4 and TRBJ2-5; TRBD1 aligns across 7 bases. In germline, CDR1 is SGHNT, CDR2 YYREEE (reference sequence). The CDR3 is made up of 15 amino acids. V shed 0 bases, J shed 5 bases, and the junction held 7 bases outside the gene matches. The CDR3 coding sequence is TGTGCCAGCAGCTTGGTGGCTAGCAGGGGGGAGACCCAGTACTTC. Encoded protein: CASSLVASRGETQYF.

The chain recombines TRBV6-4 with TRBJ1-2; TRBD1 matches 7 bases. This CDR3 is built from 15 residues. After removal of 4 bases from V and 2 bases from J, the junction contained 7 bases not matched to a gene. Germline V gene sequence: CDR1 MRHNA, CDR2 SNTAGT. CDR3 in amino acids: CASSASDRLNYGYTF. CDR3 bases: TGTGCCAGCAGTGCCTCGGACAGGCTCAACTATGGCTACACCTTC.

This chain links TRBV5-1 with TRBJ2-2; tentatively, D is TRBD1 (6 bases). CDR3 length: 15 residues. V was shortened by 5 bases and J by 2 bases, with 13 bases between the two germline ends. Germline V lookup: CDR1 SGHRS, CDR2 YFSETQ. CDR3 loop: CASSVTGSNTGELFF. The CDR3 bases are TGCGCCAGCAGTGTGACAGGTTCCAACACCGGGGAGCTGTTTTTT. Based on the CDR3 plus reference TRBV5-1 and TRBJ2-2, the full variable domain is KAGVTQTPRYLIKTRGQQVTLSCSPISGHRSVSWYQQTPGQGLQFLFEYFSETQRNKGNFPGRFSGRQFSNSRSEMNVSTLELGDSALYLCASSVTGSNTGELFFGEGSRLTVL.

This chain uses TRBV6-1 with TRBJ2-5, with D unclear. The J call may be in error: the DNA end matches TRBJ2-7 better. Germline CDR1 is MNHNS and CDR2 is SASEGT. The CDR3 consists of 14 residues. The CDR3 sequence: CASSEAGLPYEQYF. The CDR3 DNA is TGTGCCAGCAGTGAAGCCGGGTTGCCCTACGAGCAGTACTTC.

This clone was observed a single time. The rearrangement joins TRBV7-9 to TRBJ1-2; D remains ambiguous. CDR3 size: 11 residues. V was clipped by 3 bases and J by 6 bases, with 5 bases between them. Germline CDR1 SEHNR, CDR2 FQNEAQ (reference sequence). The CDR3 is CASSFRNGYTF. CDR3 bases: TGTGCCAGCAGCTTCAGAAATGGCTACACCTTC. The whole variable domain, remainder taken from reference TRBV7-9 and TRBJ1-2, is DTGVSQNPRHKITKRGQNVTFRCDPISEHNRLYWYRQTLGQGPEFLTYFQNEAQLEKSRLLSDRFSAERPKGSFSTLEIQRTEQGDSAMYLCASSFRNGYTFGSGTRLTVV.

The rearrangement links TRBV11-1 to TRBJ1-6; 10 nucleotides line up with TRBD1. The CDR3 covers 15 residues. CDR1 is SGHAT, CDR2 FQDESV, per germline (reference sequence). With V trimmed by 5 bases and J by 5 bases, 3 bases remained unmatched. CDR3 in amino acids: CASSRGQGDNSPLHF. The DNA of the CDR3 is TGTGCCAGCAGCCGCGGACAGGGGGATAATTCACCCCTCCACTTT.

V gene TRBV9 combines with J gene TRBJ2-1, with a tentative D call TRBD2 (5 bases). The CDR3 contains 15 residues. CDR1 and CDR2 (germline): SGDLS, YYNGEE. V lost 0 bases to trimming and J lost 0 bases, with 7 bases between them. For the CDR3, the DNA is TGTGCCAGCAGCGTAGTGGGGAGCTCCTACAATGAGCAGTTCTTC. Protein sequence: CASSVVGSSYNEQFF.

CDR3 DNA: TGTGCCAGCAGTCGGGACAACCCCTACGAGCAGTACTTC. This codes for CASSRDNPYEQYF. This chain connects TRBV6-5 to TRBJ2-7; D may be TRBD1 (6 bases). CDR1 MNHEY and CDR2 SVGAGI come from the germline V gene. This CDR3 spans 13 amino acids. V lost 5 bases, J lost 2 bases, and 10 bases lay in between.